A selection of T cell receptor beta chains follows, all from one sample in a study of cytomegalovirus exposure and HLA in healthy donors. Using immunoSEQ multiplex PCR, the repertoire was profiled, and TCRdb retains in-frame clones only, with some absent. The sample totals around 130,000 clones. Sequencing was performed on PBMCs. The receptors stem from a middle-aged woman in good health and CMV-seronegative. The CDR3 runs from the conserved cysteine through the conserved F or W. D genes are given only for firm matches.

J	V	D	CDR3	DNA
TRBJ1-2	TRBV2	.	CASRTGTSYGYTF	TGTGCCAGCAGAACAGGGACGTCCTATGGCTACACCTTC
TRBJ1-3	TRBV4-3	TRBD1	CASSPKGQGVAGNTIYF	TGCGCCAGCAGCCCAAAAGGACAGGGAGTCGCTGGAAACACCATATATTTT
TRBJ1-1	TRBV5-8	.	CASSLRWVGADTEAFF	TGTGCCAGCAGCCTACGTTGGGTGGGGGCGGACACTGAAGCTTTCTTT
TRBJ1-1	TRBV6-5	.	CASTPPAGKAFF	TGTGCCAGCACCCCCCCGGCGGGGAAAGCTTTCTTT
TRBJ2-5	TRBV6-5	.	CASSYSSPQETQYF	TGTGCCAGCAGTTACTCGAGCCCCCAAGAGACCCAGTACTTC
TRBJ1-1	TRBV7-7	.	CASSSDRNTEAFF	TGTGCTAGCAGCTCTGACAGGAACACTGAAGCTTTCTTT
TRBJ1-2	TRBV6-5	TRBD1	CASSYYRTGGAGGYTF	TGTGCCAGCAGTTACTATAGGACAGGGGGAGCCGGGGGCTACACCTTC
TRBJ1-1	TRBV20-1	.	CSPETAGEAFF	TGCAGCCCGGAGACAGCCGGAGAAGCTTTCTTT
TRBJ2-5	TRBV5-1	.	CASSPAFGVGETQYF	TGCGCCAGCAGTCCGGCGTTCGGGGTCGGAGAGACCCAGTACTTC
TRBJ2-2	TRBV7-9	TRBD1	CASSLRQGANGELFF	TGTGCCAGCAGCCTTCGACAGGGGGCGAACGGGGAGCTGTTTTTT
TRBJ2-1	TRBV4-2	TRBD2	CASSHGGTSGDEQFF	TGTGCCAGCAGCCATGGGGGGACTAGCGGGGATGAGCAGTTCTTC
TRBJ1-3	TRBV11-2	.	CASRRGVSGNTIYF	TGTGCCAGCAGAAGGGGTGTTTCTGGAAACACCATATATTTT
TRBJ2-5	TRBV5-1	TRBD2	CASAPLRGEETQYF	TGCGCCAGCGCCCCCCTGCGGGGGGAAGAGACCCAGTACTTC
TRBJ1-2	TRBV9	.	CASSVQVSYGYTF	TGTGCCAGCAGCGTACAGGTGTCCTATGGCTACACCTTC
TRBJ2-6	TRBV7-3	.	CASSSRGPSSGANVLTF	TGTGCCAGCAGCTCCAGGGGTCCTTCGAGTGGGGCCAACGTCCTGACTTTC
TRBJ1-5	TRBV4-2	.	CASSQPSRGPRYQPQHF	TGTGCCAGCAGCCAGCCTTCCAGGGGCCCCAGGTATCAGCCCCAGCATTTT
TRBJ2-1	TRBV7-9	TRBD2	CASSSQLWVAGGEQFF	TGTGCCAGCAGCTCTCAACTCTGGGTAGCGGGGGGGGAGCAGTTCTTC
TRBJ2-1	TRBV4-1	TRBD2	CASSLGRSGGPNEQFF	TGCGCCAGCAGCTTGGGCCGGAGCGGGGGGCCGAATGAGCAGTTCTTC
TRBJ2-5	TRBV11-2	.	CASSFGIFQETQYF	TGTGCCAGCAGCTTCGGGATTTTTCAAGAGACCCAGTACTTC
TRBJ2-7	TRBV4-2	TRBD2	CASSQAAGSSYEQYF	TGTGCCAGCAGCCAAGCAGCGGGGAGCTCCTACGAGCAGTACTTC
TRBJ1-2	TRBV7-3	TRBD1	CASSSGTGGVEGYTF	TGTGCCAGCAGCTCAGGGACAGGGGGGGTAGAGGGCTACACCTTC
TRBJ1-2	TRBV28	TRBD1	CASSRTGSPNYGYTF	TGTGCCAGCAGTCGGACAGGGAGTCCTAACTATGGCTACACCTTC
TRBJ1-3	TRBV11-2	.	CASLRDVSGNTIYF	TGTGCCAGCTTACGAGATGTTTCTGGAAACACCATATATTTT
TRBJ2-2	TRBV2	TRBD2	CASTLAGGNTGELFF	TGTGCCAGCACTTTAGCGGGGGGGAACACCGGGGAGCTGTTTTTT